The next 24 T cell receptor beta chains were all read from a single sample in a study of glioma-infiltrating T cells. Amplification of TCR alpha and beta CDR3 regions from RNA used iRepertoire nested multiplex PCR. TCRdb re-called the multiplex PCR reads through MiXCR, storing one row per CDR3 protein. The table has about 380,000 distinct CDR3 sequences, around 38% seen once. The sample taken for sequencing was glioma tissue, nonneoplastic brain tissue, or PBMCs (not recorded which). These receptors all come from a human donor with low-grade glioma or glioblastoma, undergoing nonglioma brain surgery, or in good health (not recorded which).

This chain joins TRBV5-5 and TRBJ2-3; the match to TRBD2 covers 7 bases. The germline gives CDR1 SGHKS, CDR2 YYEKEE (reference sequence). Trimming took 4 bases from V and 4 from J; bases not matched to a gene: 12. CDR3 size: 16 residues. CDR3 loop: CASSPSGTNPADTQYF. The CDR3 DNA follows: TGTGCCAGCAGCCCCTCCGGGACTAATCCAGCAGATACGCAGTATTTT.

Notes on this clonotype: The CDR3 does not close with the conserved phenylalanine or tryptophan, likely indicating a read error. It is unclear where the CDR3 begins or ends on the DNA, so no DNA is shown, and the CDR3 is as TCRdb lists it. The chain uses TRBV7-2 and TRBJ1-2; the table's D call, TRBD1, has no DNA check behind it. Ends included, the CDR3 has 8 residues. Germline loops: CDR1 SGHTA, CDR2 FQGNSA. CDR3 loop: CASSPAPE.

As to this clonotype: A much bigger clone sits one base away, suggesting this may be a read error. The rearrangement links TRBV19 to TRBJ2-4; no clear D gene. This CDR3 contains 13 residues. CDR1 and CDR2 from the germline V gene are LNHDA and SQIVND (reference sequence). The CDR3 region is CATSALAKNIHYF. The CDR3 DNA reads TGTGCCACCTCAGCTTTAGCCAAAAACATTCACTACTTC.

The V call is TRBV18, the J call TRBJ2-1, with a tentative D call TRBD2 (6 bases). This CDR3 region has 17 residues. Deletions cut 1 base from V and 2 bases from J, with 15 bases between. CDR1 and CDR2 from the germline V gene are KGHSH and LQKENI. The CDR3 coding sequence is TGTGCCAGCTCACCACGGTGGGGCAGGGAGGCCTACAATGAGCAGTTCTTC. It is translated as CASSPRWGREAYNEQFF.

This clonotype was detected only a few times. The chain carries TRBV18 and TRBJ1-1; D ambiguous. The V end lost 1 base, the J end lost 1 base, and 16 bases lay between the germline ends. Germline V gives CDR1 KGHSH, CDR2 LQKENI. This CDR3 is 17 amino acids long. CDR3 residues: CASSPRPGEIGNTEAFF. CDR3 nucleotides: TGTGCCAGCTCACCACGGCCAGGAGAAATCGGGAACACTGAAGCTTTCTTT. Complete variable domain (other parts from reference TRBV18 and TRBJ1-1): NAGVMQNPRHLVRRRGQEARLRCSPMKGHSHVYWYRQLPEEGLKFMVYLQKENIIDESGMPKERFSAEFPKEGPSILRIQQVVRGDSAAYFCASSPRPGEIGNTEAFFGQGTRLTVV.

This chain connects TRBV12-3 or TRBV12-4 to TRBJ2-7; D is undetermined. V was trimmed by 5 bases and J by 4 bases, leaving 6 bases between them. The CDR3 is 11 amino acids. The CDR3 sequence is CASSRIYEQYF. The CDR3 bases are TGTGCCAGCAGTCGAATTTACGAGCAGTACTTC.

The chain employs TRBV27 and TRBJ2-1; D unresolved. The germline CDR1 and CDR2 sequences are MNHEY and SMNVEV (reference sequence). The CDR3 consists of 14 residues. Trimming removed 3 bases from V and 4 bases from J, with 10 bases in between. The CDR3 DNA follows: TGTGCCAGCAGTTTCGTAACGGCTTACAATGAGCAGTTCTTC. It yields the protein CASSFVTAYNEQFF.

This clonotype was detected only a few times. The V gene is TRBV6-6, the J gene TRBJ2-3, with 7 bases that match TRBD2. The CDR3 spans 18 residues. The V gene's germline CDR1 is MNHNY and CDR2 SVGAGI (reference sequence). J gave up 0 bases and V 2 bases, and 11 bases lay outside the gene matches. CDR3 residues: CASSYPRGAGTSTDTQYF. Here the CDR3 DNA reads TGTGCCAGCAGTTACCCTAGGGGAGCGGGGACTAGCACAGATACGCAGTATTTT.

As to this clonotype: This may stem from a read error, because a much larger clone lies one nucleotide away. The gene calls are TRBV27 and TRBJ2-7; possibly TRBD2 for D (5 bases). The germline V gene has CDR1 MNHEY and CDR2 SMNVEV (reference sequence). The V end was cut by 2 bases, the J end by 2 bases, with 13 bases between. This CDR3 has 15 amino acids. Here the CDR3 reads CASSLKAAGTYEQYF. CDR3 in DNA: TGTGCCAGCAGTTTAAAAGCGGCAGGTACCTACGAGCAGTACTTC.

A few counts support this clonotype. The CDR3: CASSFLRESRAKNIQYF. The CDR3 nucleotides read TGTGCCAGCAGTTTCCTCAGGGAAAGTCGGGCCAAAAACATTCAGTACTTC. This sequence joins TRBV27 and TRBJ2-4; a weak D match, TRBD1 (5 bases). With 3 bases removed from V and 1 base from J, the gap between germline ends came to 16 bases. The CDR3 has 17 amino acids. Germline V CDR1 and CDR2: MNHEY, SMNVEV (reference sequence).

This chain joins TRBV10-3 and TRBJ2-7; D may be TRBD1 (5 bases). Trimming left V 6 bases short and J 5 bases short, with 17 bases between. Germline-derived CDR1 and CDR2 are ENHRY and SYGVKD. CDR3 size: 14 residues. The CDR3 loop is CAIRLSPTVDEQYF. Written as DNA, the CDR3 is TGTGCCATCAGGCTCAGCCCGACAGTTGACGAGCAGTACTTC.

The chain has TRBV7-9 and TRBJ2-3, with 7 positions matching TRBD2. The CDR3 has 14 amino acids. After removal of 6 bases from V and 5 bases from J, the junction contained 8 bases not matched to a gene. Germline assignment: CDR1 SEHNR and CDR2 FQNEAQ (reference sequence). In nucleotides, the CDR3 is TGTGCCAGCAGTCCCGGACTAGGGAGAGATACGCAGTATTTT. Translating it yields CASSPGLGRDTQYF.

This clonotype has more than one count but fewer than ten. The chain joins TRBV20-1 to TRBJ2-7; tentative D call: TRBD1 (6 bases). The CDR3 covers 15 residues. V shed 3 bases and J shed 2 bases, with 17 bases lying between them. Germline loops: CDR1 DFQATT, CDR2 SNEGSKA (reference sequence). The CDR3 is CSASTTGILTYEQYF. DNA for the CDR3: TGCAGTGCTAGTACGACAGGTATCCTGACCTACGAGCAGTACTTC.

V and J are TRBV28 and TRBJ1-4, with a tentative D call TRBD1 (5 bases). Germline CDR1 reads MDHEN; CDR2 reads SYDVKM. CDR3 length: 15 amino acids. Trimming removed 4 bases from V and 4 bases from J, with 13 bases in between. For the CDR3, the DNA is TGTGCCAGCAGTTGGGGGAGGGGCCATAATGAAAAACTGTTTTTT. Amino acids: CASSWGRGHNEKLFF.

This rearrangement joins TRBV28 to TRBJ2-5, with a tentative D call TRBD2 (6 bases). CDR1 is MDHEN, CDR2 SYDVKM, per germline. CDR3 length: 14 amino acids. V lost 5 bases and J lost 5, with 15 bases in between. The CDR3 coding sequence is TGTGCCAGCAGTAAGACTAGTTTGAAGGAGACCCAGTACTTC. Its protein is CASSKTSLKETQYF.

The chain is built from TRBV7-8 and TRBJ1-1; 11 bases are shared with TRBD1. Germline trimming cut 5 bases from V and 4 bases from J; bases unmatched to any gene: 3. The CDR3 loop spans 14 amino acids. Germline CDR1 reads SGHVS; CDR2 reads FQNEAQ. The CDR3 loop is CASSLDRGLTEAFF. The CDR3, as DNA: TGTGCCAGCAGCCTGGACAGGGGGCTCACTGAAGCTTTCTTT.

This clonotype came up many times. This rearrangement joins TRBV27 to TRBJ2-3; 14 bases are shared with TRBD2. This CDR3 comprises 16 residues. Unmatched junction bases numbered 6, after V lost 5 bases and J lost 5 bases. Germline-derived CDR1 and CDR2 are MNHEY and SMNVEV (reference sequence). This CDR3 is CASSPGTSGSVDTQYF. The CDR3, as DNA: TGTGCCAGCAGTCCAGGGACTAGCGGGAGTGTAGATACGCAGTATTTT.

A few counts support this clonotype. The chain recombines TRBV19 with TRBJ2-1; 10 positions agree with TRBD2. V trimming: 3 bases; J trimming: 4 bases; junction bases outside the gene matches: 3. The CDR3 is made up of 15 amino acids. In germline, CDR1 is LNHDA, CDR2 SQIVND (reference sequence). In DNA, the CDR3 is TGTGCCAGTAGTATTGGGACTAGCGCTTACAATGAGCAGTTCTTC. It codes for CASSIGTSAYNEQFF.

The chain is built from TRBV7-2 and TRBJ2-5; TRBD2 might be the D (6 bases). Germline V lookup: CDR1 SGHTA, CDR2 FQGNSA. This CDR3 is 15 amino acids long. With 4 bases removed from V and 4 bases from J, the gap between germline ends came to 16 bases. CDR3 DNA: TGTGCCAGCAGCTCCCTGGGACTCGGGGGAGAGACCCAGTACTTC. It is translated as CASSSLGLGGETQYF.

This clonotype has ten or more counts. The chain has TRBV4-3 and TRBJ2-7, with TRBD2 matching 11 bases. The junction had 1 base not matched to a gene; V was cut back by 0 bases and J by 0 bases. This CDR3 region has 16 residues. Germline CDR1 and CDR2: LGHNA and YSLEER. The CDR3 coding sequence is TGCGCCAGCAGCCAAGACACTAGCGGGAGCTCCTACGAGCAGTACTTC. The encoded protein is CASSQDTSGSSYEQYF.

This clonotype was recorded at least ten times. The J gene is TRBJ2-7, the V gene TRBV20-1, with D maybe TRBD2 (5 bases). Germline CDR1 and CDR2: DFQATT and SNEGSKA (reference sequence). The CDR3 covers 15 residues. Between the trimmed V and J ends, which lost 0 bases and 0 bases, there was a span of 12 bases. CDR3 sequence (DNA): TGCAGTGCTAGAGATGGAGCGGACGTCTCCTACGAGCAGTACTTC. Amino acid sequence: CSARDGADVSYEQYF.

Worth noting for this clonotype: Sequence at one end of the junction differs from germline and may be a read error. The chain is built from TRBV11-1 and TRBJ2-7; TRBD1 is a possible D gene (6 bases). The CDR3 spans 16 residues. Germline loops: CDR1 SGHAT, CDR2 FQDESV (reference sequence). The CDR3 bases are TGTGCCATCAGCGATGAAAATGACAGGAACGCCTACGAGCAGTACTTC. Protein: CAISDENDRNAYEQYF.

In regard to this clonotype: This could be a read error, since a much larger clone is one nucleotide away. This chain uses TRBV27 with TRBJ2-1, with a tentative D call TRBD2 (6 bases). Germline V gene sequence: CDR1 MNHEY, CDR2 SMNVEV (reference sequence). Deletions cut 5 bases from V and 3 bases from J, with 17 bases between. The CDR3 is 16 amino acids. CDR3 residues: CASSEAGLSFYNEQFF. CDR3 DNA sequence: TGTGCCAGCAGTGAGGCGGGGTTAAGCTTCTACAATGAGCAGTTCTTC.

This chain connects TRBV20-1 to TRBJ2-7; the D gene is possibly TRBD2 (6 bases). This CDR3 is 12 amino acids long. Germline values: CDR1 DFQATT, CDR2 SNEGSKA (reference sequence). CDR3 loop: CSVADGGYEQYF. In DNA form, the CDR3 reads TGCAGCGTTGCCGACGGGGGCTACGAGCAGTACTTC.